These T cell receptor beta chains were read from a single sample in a study of beta chain features in type 1 diabetes. Assay used: immunoSEQ multiplex PCR; TCRdb lists only in-frame clones, some missing. The table includes approximately 150,000 clones, 63% detected once. The specimen was naive CD4+ T cells from blood. These receptors originate from a young man with type 1 diabetes. Each CDR3 is given without its conserved first and last residue. A D gene is named only where the DNA matches it firmly.

J gene: TRBJ2-1; D gene: TRBD1; V gene: TRBV7-9; CDR3 protein: ASGKTGAYNEQF
J gene: TRBJ1-6; D gene: -; V gene: TRBV30; CDR3 protein: AWSVQPYNSPLH
J gene: TRBJ1-6; D gene: TRBD1; V gene: TRBV25-1; CDR3 protein: ASSAPSRQGKGSPLH
J gene: TRBJ2-1; D gene: -; V gene: TRBV29-1; CDR3 protein: SAISASYNEQF
J gene: TRBJ2-3; D gene: -; V gene: TRBV30; CDR3 protein: AWSFDRVTQY
J gene: TRBJ2-1; D gene: TRBD1; V gene: TRBV27; CDR3 protein: ASSLNSPGQGNNEQF
J gene: TRBJ2-1; D gene: -; V gene: TRBV4-1; CDR3 protein: ASSQDRFEQF
J gene: TRBJ2-3; D gene: -; V gene: TRBV2; CDR3 protein: ASARRTTDTQY
J gene: TRBJ2-3; D gene: -; V gene: TRBV7-8; CDR3 protein: ASSLGTAVDTQY
J gene: TRBJ1-2; D gene: TRBD1; V gene: TRBV10-3; CDR3 protein: AISEGQGIYGYT
J gene: TRBJ1-1; D gene: -; V gene: TRBV29-1; CDR3 protein: SAKSGSLNTEAF
J gene: TRBJ2-4; D gene: TRBD1; V gene: TRBV4-3; CDR3 protein: ASSQSDRGQSKNIQY
J gene: TRBJ2-1; D gene: -; V gene: TRBV9; CDR3 protein: ASSPRDSSYNEQF
J gene: TRBJ1-4; D gene: TRBD1; V gene: TRBV7-9; CDR3 protein: ASSPGGAGDEKLF
J gene: TRBJ2-3; D gene: TRBD1; V gene: TRBV6-5; CDR3 protein: ASSRGQGSTDTQY
J gene: TRBJ2-5; D gene: -; V gene: TRBV30; CDR3 protein: AWLGSAAGKEETQY
J gene: TRBJ1-6; D gene: -; V gene: TRBV30; CDR3 protein: AWAGTPGSPLH
J gene: TRBJ2-4; D gene: TRBD2; V gene: TRBV5-1; CDR3 protein: ASSQGTSWY
J gene: TRBJ2-5; D gene: -; V gene: TRBV18; CDR3 protein: ASSPVSYPLPQETQY
J gene: TRBJ1-6; D gene: -; V gene: TRBV2; CDR3 protein: ASSDRDGSPLH
J gene: TRBJ1-2; D gene: -; V gene: TRBV7-9; CDR3 protein: ASSPGTNYGYT
J gene: TRBJ1-1; D gene: -; V gene: TRBV6-6; CDR3 protein: ASRERDTYTEAF
J gene: TRBJ2-6; D gene: -; V gene: TRBV4-1; CDR3 protein: ASSQDHGSSGANVLT
J gene: TRBJ2-7; D gene: -; V gene: TRBV20-1; CDR3 protein: SYYRVREQY
J gene: TRBJ2-7; D gene: -; V gene: TRBV19; CDR3 protein: ASSAGAAGYEQY
J gene: TRBJ2-6; D gene: -; V gene: TRBV5-1; CDR3 protein: ASSLDRAGANVLT
J gene: TRBJ2-5; D gene: TRBD2; V gene: TRBV4-3; CDR3 protein: ASSQEAGGQETQY
J gene: TRBJ2-5; D gene: -; V gene: TRBV25-1; CDR3 protein: ASARHAQSAETQY
J gene: TRBJ2-5; D gene: TRBD1; V gene: TRBV4-3; CDR3 protein: ASSRQGNQETQY
J gene: TRBJ2-5; D gene: -; V gene: TRBV15; CDR3 protein: ATMYFAGETQY
J gene: TRBJ2-3; D gene: -; V gene: TRBV20-1; CDR3 protein: SASTADTQY
J gene: TRBJ2-5; D gene: -; V gene: TRBV29-1; CDR3 protein: SVLAETQY
J gene: TRBJ2-7; D gene: TRBD1; V gene: TRBV7-8; CDR3 protein: ASSPTAQGQSYEQY
J gene: TRBJ2-1; D gene: TRBD1; V gene: TRBV13; CDR3 protein: ASRRRTGEF
J gene: TRBJ2-7; D gene: -; V gene: TRBV14; CDR3 protein: ASSQGLVAYEQY
J gene: TRBJ1-2; D gene: TRBD1; V gene: TRBV29-1; CDR3 protein: SVRTGSYGYT
J gene: TRBJ2-2; D gene: TRBD2; V gene: TRBV7-2; CDR3 protein: ASSLAGTNTGELF
J gene: TRBJ2-3; D gene: -; V gene: TRBV13; CDR3 protein: ASSFPSPSFGDTQY
J gene: TRBJ2-1; D gene: -; V gene: TRBV7-9; CDR3 protein: ASSLGEQGTF
J gene: TRBJ2-5; D gene: -; V gene: TRBV7-6; CDR3 protein: ASYFRPLRKETQY
J gene: TRBJ2-5; D gene: -; V gene: TRBV11-2; CDR3 protein: ASSLAGDVTQY
J gene: TRBJ2-3; D gene: TRBD2; V gene: TRBV15; CDR3 protein: ATSRVAGGRQDTQY
J gene: TRBJ2-3; D gene: TRBD2; V gene: TRBV7-2; CDR3 protein: ASSSGLAGFGDTQY
J gene: TRBJ2-7; D gene: TRBD1; V gene: TRBV7-2; CDR3 protein: ASSSYKQGSYEQY
J gene: TRBJ2-1; D gene: -; V gene: TRBV4-3; CDR3 protein: ASSQDNAFSYNEQF
J gene: TRBJ2-7; D gene: TRBD1; V gene: TRBV29-1; CDR3 protein: SVRDSYEQY
J gene: TRBJ2-7; D gene: TRBD2; V gene: TRBV10-3; CDR3 protein: AISDPSGGSYEQY
J gene: TRBJ2-5; D gene: -; V gene: TRBV7-2; CDR3 protein: ASSTTRTAQETQY
J gene: TRBJ2-4; D gene: TRBD1; V gene: TRBV7-9; CDR3 protein: ASSTDPGQGLNIQY
J gene: TRBJ1-5; D gene: TRBD1; V gene: TRBV29-1; CDR3 protein: SARGAGRNQPQH